The 8 T cell receptor beta chains below come from one sample, sequenced in a study of high-grade serous ovarian cancer treatment subgroups. Assay used: immunoSEQ multiplex PCR; TCRdb lists only in-frame clones, some missing. The sample carries several thousand clones, about 78% recorded once. Tumor samples were obtained before definitive surgery or chemotherapy. Sequencing used tumor tissue. All receptors derive from a human donor with high-grade serous ovarian cancer.

This clone came up once. The chain employs TRBV19 and TRBJ1-5; weak D call: TRBD1 (5 bases). Trimming removed 5 bases at V and 4 bases at J, with 9 bases between. The CDR3 loop spans 13 amino acids. Germline assignment: CDR1 LNHDA and CDR2 SQIVND (reference sequence). The CDR3, as DNA: TGTGCCAGTAGTTGGCAGGGAAATCAGCCCCAGCATTTT. Translating gives CASSWQGNQPQHF. Using reference TRBV19 and TRBJ1-5 for the parts outside the CDR3, the full variable domain is DGGITQSPKYLFRKEGQNVTLSCEQNLNHDAMYWYRQDPGQGLRLIYYSQIVNDFQKGDIAEGYSVSREKKESFPLTVTSAQKNPTAFYLCASSWQGNQPQHFGDGTRLSIL.

On this clone itself: The junction differs from germline at one of its ends, possibly a read error. The chain carries TRBV5-3 and TRBJ1-2, with D perhaps matching TRBD1 (5 bases). TRBV5-3 is flagged as an ORF with uncertain function. The CDR3 length is 15 residues. In DNA, the CDR3 is TGTGCCAGCAGCTTGGACATCACCCGGAACTATGGCTACACCTTC. It translates to CASSLDITRNYGYTF.

The chain combines TRBV10-3 with TRBJ1-1; TRBD1 matches at 10 bases. Germline V gene data show CDR1 as ENHRY and CDR2 as SYGVKD. The CDR3 runs to 14 residues. Trimming cost V 7 bases and J 4 bases; bases outside gene matches: 6. Written as DNA, the CDR3 is TGTGCCATCACCCGACGACAGGGGGCCACTGAAGCTTTCTTT. This sequence encodes CAITRRQGATEAFF.

The chain joins TRBV5-1 to TRBJ1-2; maybe TRBD1 (5 bases). The CDR3 sequence is 14 residues long. V lost 4 bases and J lost 8, with 18 bases in between. The germline gives CDR1 SGHRS, CDR2 YFSETQ. CDR3 sequence reads: CASSSGTTSSGYTF. The CDR3 DNA reads TGCGCCAGCAGCAGCGGGACTACCTCCTCCGGCTACACCTTC.

The chain joins TRBV4-1 to TRBJ2-5; D unresolved. CDR3 size: 13 residues. Germline V gives CDR1 MGHRA, CDR2 YSYEKL. V lost 4 bases and J lost 5, with 11 bases in between. The CDR3 protein is CASSRAPMETQYF. The CDR3 bases are TGCGCCAGCAGCCGGGCCCCGATGGAGACCCAGTACTTC.

This clone was recorded once. The chain recombines TRBV30 with TRBJ2-7, with TRBD2 identical over 8 bases. V lost 7 bases, J lost 2 bases, and 4 bases stayed unmatched. The V gene's germline CDR1 is GTSNPN and CDR2 SVGIG (reference sequence). The CDR3 consists of 12 residues. CDR3 sequence: CAYTGGAYEQYF. For the CDR3, the DNA is TGTGCCTACACGGGGGGGGCCTACGAGCAGTACTTC.

The chain employs TRBV5-4 and TRBJ2-2; D gene uncertain. The germline CDR1 and CDR2 sequences are SGHNT and YYREEE (reference sequence). CDR3 size: 16 residues. V was clipped by 0 bases and J by 1 base, with 10 bases between them. As DNA, the CDR3 is TGTGCCAGCAGCTTGGCCGCGAGTCGGAACACCGGGGAGCTGTTTTTT. It translates to CASSLAASRNTGELFF.

The chain couples TRBV10-3 to TRBJ2-5; D is undetermined. Germline V gives CDR1 ENHRY, CDR2 SYGVKD. This CDR3 is built from 14 residues. The V and J ends lost 2 bases and 4 bases respectively, with 11 bases between them. The CDR3: CAISERQEAETQYF. The DNA for the CDR3 is TGTGCCATCAGTGAGAGGCAGGAAGCAGAGACCCAGTACTTC.